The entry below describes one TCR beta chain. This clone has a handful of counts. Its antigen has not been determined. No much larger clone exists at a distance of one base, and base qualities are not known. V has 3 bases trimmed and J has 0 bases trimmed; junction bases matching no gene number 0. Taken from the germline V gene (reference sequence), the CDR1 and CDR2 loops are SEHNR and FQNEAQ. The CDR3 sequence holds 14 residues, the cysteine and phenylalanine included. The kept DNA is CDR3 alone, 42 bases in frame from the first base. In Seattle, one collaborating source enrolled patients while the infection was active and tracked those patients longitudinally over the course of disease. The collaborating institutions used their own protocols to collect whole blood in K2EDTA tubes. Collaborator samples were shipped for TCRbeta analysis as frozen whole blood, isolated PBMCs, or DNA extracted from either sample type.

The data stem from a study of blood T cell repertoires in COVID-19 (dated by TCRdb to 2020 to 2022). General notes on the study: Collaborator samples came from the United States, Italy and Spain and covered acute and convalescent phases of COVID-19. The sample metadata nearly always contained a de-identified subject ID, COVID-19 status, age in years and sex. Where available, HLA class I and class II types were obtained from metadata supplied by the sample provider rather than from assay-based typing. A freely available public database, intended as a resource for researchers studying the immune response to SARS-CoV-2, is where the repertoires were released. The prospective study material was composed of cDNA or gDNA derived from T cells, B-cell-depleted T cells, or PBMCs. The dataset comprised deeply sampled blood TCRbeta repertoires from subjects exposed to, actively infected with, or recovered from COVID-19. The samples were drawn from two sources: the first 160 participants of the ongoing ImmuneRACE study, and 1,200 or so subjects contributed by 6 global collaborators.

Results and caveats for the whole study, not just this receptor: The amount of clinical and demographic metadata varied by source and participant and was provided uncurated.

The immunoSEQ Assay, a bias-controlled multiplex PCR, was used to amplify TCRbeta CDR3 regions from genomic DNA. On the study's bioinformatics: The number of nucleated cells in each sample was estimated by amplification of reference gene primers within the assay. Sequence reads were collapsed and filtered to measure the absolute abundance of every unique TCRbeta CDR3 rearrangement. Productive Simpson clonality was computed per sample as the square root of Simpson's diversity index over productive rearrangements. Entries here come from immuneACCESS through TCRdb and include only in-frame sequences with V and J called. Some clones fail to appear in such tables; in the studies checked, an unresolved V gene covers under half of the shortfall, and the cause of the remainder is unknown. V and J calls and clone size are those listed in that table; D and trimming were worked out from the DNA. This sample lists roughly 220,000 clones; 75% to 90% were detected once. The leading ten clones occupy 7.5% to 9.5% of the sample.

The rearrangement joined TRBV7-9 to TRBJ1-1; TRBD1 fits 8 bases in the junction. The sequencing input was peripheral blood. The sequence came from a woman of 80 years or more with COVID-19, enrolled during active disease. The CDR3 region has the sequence CASSLTGVNTEAFF. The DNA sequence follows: TGTGCCAGCAGCTTGACAGGGGTGAACACTGAAGCTTTCTTT.